These T cell receptor beta chains were read from a single sample in a study of blood T cell repertoires in COVID-19. The protocol was immunoSEQ multiplex PCR, while the TCRdb copy is restricted to in-frame clones and leaves out a portion. The table has 170,000 or so clones, 86% seen once. Material for sequencing was peripheral blood. The receptors were sampled from a man aged 50 to 60 with active or convalescent COVID-19. CDR3s include the opening cysteine and the closing phenylalanine or tryptophan. The order of the fields is D gene, J gene, V gene, CDR3 DNA, CDR3 protein. D genes are given only for firm matches.

d_gene: .
j_gene: TRBJ1-4
v_gene: TRBV24-1
CDR3nt: TGTGCCACCAACGGCGGCTCCGGAGAAAAACTGTTTTTT
CDR3aa: CATNGGSGEKLFF

d_gene: TRBD1
j_gene: TRBJ1-1
v_gene: TRBV7-9
CDR3nt: TGTGCCAGCAGCTTACTACAGGGGGCGCAGACTGAAGCTTTCTTT
CDR3aa: CASSLLQGAQTEAFF

d_gene: .
j_gene: TRBJ1-1
v_gene: TRBV19
CDR3nt: TGTGCCAGTAGTCCCCCGGGGGGGAGCACTGAAGCTTTCTTT
CDR3aa: CASSPPGGSTEAFF

d_gene: .
j_gene: TRBJ2-7
v_gene: TRBV11-3
CDR3nt: TGTGCCAGCAGCTTAGGGCGGTGGAGGGGGGGTCCGCACGAGCAGTACTTC
CDR3aa: CASSLGRWRGGPHEQYF

d_gene: .
j_gene: TRBJ1-5
v_gene: TRBV19
CDR3nt: TGTGCCAGTAGTATAGGGACACCCCAGCCCCAGCATTTT
CDR3aa: CASSIGTPQPQHF

d_gene: .
j_gene: TRBJ2-1
v_gene: TRBV28
CDR3nt: TGTGCCAGCACCAGTTTTGGGGCGGGGTCCTACAATGAGCAGTTCTTC
CDR3aa: CASTSFGAGSYNEQFF

d_gene: TRBD2
j_gene: TRBJ2-1
v_gene: TRBV15
CDR3nt: TGTGCCACCAGCAGTCGGGGGGGCGGAAACGATGAGCAGTTCTTC
CDR3aa: CATSSRGGGNDEQFF

d_gene: TRBD1
j_gene: TRBJ1-1
v_gene: TRBV7-8
CDR3nt: TGTGCCAGCAGCTTGCTCGGGGGACAGACGGTCACTGAAGCTTTCTTT
CDR3aa: CASSLLGGQTVTEAFF

d_gene: TRBD2
j_gene: TRBJ2-1
v_gene: TRBV6-2/TRBV6-3
CDR3nt: TGTGCCAGCAGCCCCGATAGCGGGGGGGCGCTCAATGAGCAGTTCTTC
CDR3aa: CASSPDSGGALNEQFF

d_gene: TRBD2
j_gene: TRBJ2-1
v_gene: TRBV5-1
CDR3nt: TGCGCCAGCAGCTTGAAAGCGGGAGGGATAAATGAGCAGTTCTTC
CDR3aa: CASSLKAGGINEQFF

d_gene: .
j_gene: TRBJ2-2
v_gene: TRBV5-1
CDR3nt: TGCGCCAGCAGCTCCCTAGGGAACACCGGGGAGCTGTTTTTT
CDR3aa: CASSSLGNTGELFF

d_gene: .
j_gene: TRBJ2-1
v_gene: TRBV7-2
CDR3nt: TGTGCCAGCAGCCGCCGGGGTCTACACAATGAGCAGTTCTTC
CDR3aa: CASSRRGLHNEQFF

d_gene: TRBD1
j_gene: TRBJ1-2
v_gene: TRBV11-2
CDR3nt: TGTGCCAGCAGCTTAGGGACTGGGACAGGGGTTCATGGCTACACCTTC
CDR3aa: CASSLGTGTGVHGYTF

d_gene: .
j_gene: TRBJ1-2
v_gene: TRBV6-6
CDR3nt: TGTGCCAGCACTCCCTCGGAGAACTATGGCTACACCTTC
CDR3aa: CASTPSENYGYTF

d_gene: .
j_gene: TRBJ2-4
v_gene: TRBV2
CDR3nt: TGTGCCAGCGGGGACCCGGGAGAACTAGCCAAAAACATTCAGTACTTC
CDR3aa: CASGDPGELAKNIQYF

d_gene: TRBD1
j_gene: TRBJ2-3
v_gene: TRBV4-1
CDR3nt: TGCGCCAGCAGCCAAGATCGGACAGGGGGATCAGATACGCAGTATTTT
CDR3aa: CASSQDRTGGSDTQYF

d_gene: .
j_gene: TRBJ2-3
v_gene: TRBV2
CDR3nt: TGTGCCAGCAACCCTGCGGGTACAGATACGCAGTATTTT
CDR3aa: CASNPAGTDTQYF

d_gene: TRBD2
j_gene: TRBJ2-5
v_gene: TRBV5-4
CDR3nt: TGTGCCAGCAGCCCTGAGATGACTAGCGGGGGGAGAGAGACCCAGTACTTC
CDR3aa: CASSPEMTSGGRETQYF

d_gene: .
j_gene: TRBJ1-5
v_gene: TRBV5-6
CDR3nt: TGTGCCAGCAGCTTGGCGGGCGGGAGCAATCAGCCCCAGCATTTT
CDR3aa: CASSLAGGSNQPQHF

d_gene: .
j_gene: TRBJ2-7
v_gene: TRBV11-3
CDR3nt: TGTGCCAGCAGCTTATTTGTCCAGGGGAATCCCTACGAGCAGTACTTC
CDR3aa: CASSLFVQGNPYEQYF

d_gene: TRBD2
j_gene: TRBJ2-7
v_gene: TRBV4-1
CDR3nt: TGCGCCAGCAGCCAGGGACTAGCGGGAGTTTACGAGCAGTACTTC
CDR3aa: CASSQGLAGVYEQYF

d_gene: .
j_gene: TRBJ1-1
v_gene: TRBV2
CDR3nt: TGTGCCAGCAGTGAAGCCCCGCCAGCCGCTTACGGGATGAACACTGAAGCTTTCTTT
CDR3aa: CASSEAPPAAYGMNTEAFF

d_gene: TRBD2
j_gene: TRBJ2-7
v_gene: TRBV7-6
CDR3nt: TGTGCCAGCAGCTTAAGTCGGACTAGCGGGGGCCCGAGGGCCTACGAGCAGTACTTC
CDR3aa: CASSLSRTSGGPRAYEQYF

d_gene: TRBD1
j_gene: TRBJ2-3
v_gene: TRBV19
CDR3nt: TGTGCCAGCGCTTCCCGGCAGGGGGCGCAAGATACGCAGTATTTT
CDR3aa: CASASRQGAQDTQYF

d_gene: TRBD1
j_gene: TRBJ1-6
v_gene: TRBV5-4
CDR3nt: TGTGCCAGCAGCTTTACAGGGGGCGAAACCTATAATTCACCCCTCCACTTT
CDR3aa: CASSFTGGETYNSPLHF

d_gene: .
j_gene: TRBJ1-3
v_gene: TRBV4-3
CDR3nt: TGCGCCAGCAGCCATTTCCCCGGAGGGCTTACTGGAAACACCATATATTTT
CDR3aa: CASSHFPGGLTGNTIYF

d_gene: .
j_gene: TRBJ1-1
v_gene: TRBV7-9
CDR3nt: TGTGCCAGCAGCCCCGCCGGGATAGGGGCTTTCTTT
CDR3aa: CASSPAGIGAFF

d_gene: .
j_gene: TRBJ1-1
v_gene: TRBV19
CDR3nt: TGTGCCAGTACCCACAGGGTGGGCTTAGCGAACACTGAAGCTTTCTTT
CDR3aa: CASTHRVGLANTEAFF

d_gene: .
j_gene: TRBJ1-2
v_gene: TRBV6-6
CDR3nt: TGTGCCAGCAGTTACACACAGGGAGGGAACTATGGCTACACCTTC
CDR3aa: CASSYTQGGNYGYTF

d_gene: .
j_gene: TRBJ1-3
v_gene: TRBV6-1
CDR3nt: TGTGCCAGCAGTGAAGATCTGCGGAACACCATATATTTT
CDR3aa: CASSEDLRNTIYF

d_gene: TRBD2
j_gene: TRBJ2-3
v_gene: TRBV4-3
CDR3nt: TGCGCCAGCAGCCAGGAACTAGCGAGGGGCACAGATACGCAGTATTTT
CDR3aa: CASSQELARGTDTQYF

d_gene: TRBD1
j_gene: TRBJ2-4
v_gene: TRBV2
CDR3nt: TGTGCCAGCAGTGAAGAAAGGACAGGAGTAGCCAAAAACATTCAGTACTTC
CDR3aa: CASSEERTGVAKNIQYF